This T cell receptor (beta chain) stems from a study of T cells in tumors after PD-1 blockade. Looking at the study overall: Excluded were patients with checkpoint blockade, immunosuppressants, or radiotherapy or other anti-cancer therapy within 4 weeks.

Template: tumor biopsy or peripheral blood genomic DNA, roughly 550-6,004 ng per sample. This CDR3 spans 14 amino acids. Germline V gene lookup returns CDR1 MNHNY and CDR2 SVGAGI (reference sequence). V was pared by 5 bases and J by 4 bases, with 12 bases between. The method was immunoSEQ multiplex PCR; TCRdb's version includes in-frame clones alone and lacks a portion of them. The table records about 33,000 clones, approximately 78% of them present only once. The chain employs TRBV6-6 and TRBJ2-1; D is ambiguous. This TCR derives from a human donor with basal cell carcinoma. The starting material was PBMCs, obtained before anti-PD-1 treatment. CDR3: CASSNRALYNEQFF. In DNA, the CDR3 is TGTGCCAGCAGTAACCGGGCCTTATACAATGAGCAGTTCTTC.